One sample yielded the 9 T cell receptor beta chains listed below, sequenced in a study of blood T cell repertoires in COVID-19. Only in-frame clones appear in the TCRdb table, and some are missing; sequencing was by immunoSEQ multiplex PCR. The repertoire holds a few hundred thousand clones, with about 90% as singletons. The sequenced sample consisted of PBMCs or T cells enriched from blood (not recorded which). These receptors were collected from a man aged 35 to 55 in a cohort exposed to, infected with or recovered from COVID-19 (not recorded which).

The gene calls are TRBV3-1 (or the pseudogene TRBV3-2) and TRBJ1-5; 7 bases agree with TRBD1. J was trimmed by 5 bases and V by 4 bases; bases with no gene match: 2. Germline values: CDR1 LGHDT, CDR2 YNNKEL (reference sequence). The CDR3 is made up of 13 amino acids. The CDR3, as DNA: TGTGCCAGCAGCCGGGACAGCTATCAGCCCCAGCATTTT. The encoded protein is CASSRDSYQPQHF.

The chain links TRBV28 to TRBJ2-5; D might be TRBD1 (5 bases). The CDR3 has 13 amino acids. Germline V gene sequence: CDR1 MDHEN, CDR2 SYDVKM. V was clipped by 4 bases and J by 2 bases, with 8 bases between them. The CDR3 loop reads CASSSQGQETQYF. The CDR3 DNA reads as TGTGCCAGCAGTTCCCAGGGACAAGAGACCCAGTACTTC.

This sequence joins TRBV7-2 and TRBJ2-2; perhaps TRBD2 as D (6 bases). Germline V gene data show CDR1 as SGHTA and CDR2 as FQGNSA. Between the trimmed V and J ends, which lost 1 base and 1 base, there was a span of 7 bases. There are 15 residues in the CDR3. The CDR3 bases are TGTGCCAGCAGCTTAGAAGCGGGGAACACCGGGGAGCTGTTTTTT. It specifies CASSLEAGNTGELFF.

The V and J genes are TRBV19 and TRBJ1-5; a possible D gene is TRBD1 (5 bases). Germline V gene data show CDR1 as LNHDA and CDR2 as SQIVND (reference sequence). The germline V and J ends were trimmed by 5 bases and 7 bases, with 15 bases remaining between them. The CDR3 has 14 residues. CDR3 nucleotide sequence: TGTGCCAGTAGTCCCGGCGGGGGGAGGCAGCCCCAGCATTTT. Translated: CASSPGGGRQPQHF.

The genes are TRBV18 and TRBJ1-2, with 8 bases fitting TRBD1. CDR1 KGHSH and CDR2 LQKENI come from the germline V gene. This CDR3 contains 12 residues. The V gene end was trimmed by 8 bases and the J gene end by 4 bases; junction bases not matched to a gene: 3. CDR3 nucleotide sequence: TGTGCCAGCCACGGACAGGGCTATGGCTACACCTTC. Encoded protein: CASHGQGYGYTF.

V and J are TRBV4-2 and TRBJ1-2; a weak D match, TRBD1 (5 bases). The germline V and J ends were trimmed by 0 bases and 7 bases, with 15 bases remaining between them. The germline V gene encodes CDR1 LGHNA and CDR2 YNFKEQ. This CDR3 contains 15 residues. The DNA for the CDR3 is TGTGCCAGCAGCCAAGATCAAACCGGGGGTTTTGGCTACACCTTC. This encodes CASSQDQTGGFGYTF.

The chain links TRBV30 to TRBJ1-6; maybe TRBD1 (6 bases). CDR1 is GTSNPN and CDR2 is SVGIG in the germline V gene (reference sequence). V was pared by 3 bases and J by 5 bases, with 11 bases between. The CDR3 consists of 14 residues. The chain's CDR3 is CAWRRQGNNSPLHF. CDR3 coding DNA: TGTGCCTGGAGGAGGCAGGGGAATAATTCACCCCTCCACTTT.

This clone was found a few times. This sample includes further DNA sequences coding for the same CDR3. This chain links TRBV28 with TRBJ1-5; D remains unclear. There are 15 residues in the CDR3. Germline-derived CDR1 and CDR2 are MDHEN and SYDVKM. V shed 3 bases and J shed 0 bases, with 9 bases lying between them. The CDR3 region is CASSFPGSSNQPQHF. DNA for the CDR3: TGTGCCAGCAGTTTCCCGGGGAGTAGCAATCAGCCCCAGCATTTT.

The rearrangement joins TRBV29-1 to TRBJ1-3; 8 nucleotides agree with TRBD1. Losses at the gene ends were 6 bases for V and 0 bases for J; bases not matched to a gene: 1. Germline V gene lookup returns CDR1 SQVTM and CDR2 ANQGSEA. This CDR3 is 13 amino acids long. The CDR3 is CSVGQGSGNTIYF. The DNA for the CDR3 is TGCAGCGTAGGACAGGGCTCTGGAAACACCATATATTTT.